These 19 T cell receptor beta chains originate from one sample sequenced in a study of Graves' ophthalmopathy and Graves' hyperthyroidism (dated by TCRdb to the late 2010s). The reads were generated on an Illumina HiSeq 2000. For repertoire sequencing, the TCR beta CDR3 regions were amplified from RNA transcripts. The first round of RT-PCR was done with HTBI primers and the Qiagen OneStep RT-PCR kit, and was followed by a second round of multiplex PCR, then size selection and purification. In-frame beta chains were kept once TCRdb had trimmed the public reads at Q25 with fastp and called clones with MiXCR. Rows with one shared CDR3 protein collapse into an entry with the most common genes and DNA. The sample table contains fewer than 400,000 distinct CDR3 sequences; only one count was recorded for 15% to 20% of them. The top ten hold roughly 1.5% of the sample. Sequenced input: peripheral blood. These TCRs come from a woman between 18 and 29 years old with Graves' ophthalmopathy. Donor details come from another sample of the same person, matched by shared clones.

This clonotype was seen many times. This rearrangement joins TRBV20-1 to TRBJ2-7, with 9 bases lining up with TRBD1. J lost 2 bases, V lost 7 bases, and 9 bases had no gene match. From germline, CDR1 is DFQATT and CDR2 SNEGSKA (reference sequence). The CDR3 spans 14 residues. The CDR3, as DNA: TGCAGTGATGAAGGGGGGGACAGGGCCTACGAGCAGTACTTC. Amino acid sequence: CSDEGGDRAYEQYF.

Of note for this clonotype: This CDR3 is missing its conserved last phenylalanine or tryptophan, likely due to a read error. The V and J genes are TRBV10-3 and TRBJ2-5; 9 positions agree with TRBD1. J was trimmed by 4 bases and V by 11 bases; bases with no gene match: 11. Germline V lookup: CDR1 ENHRY, CDR2 SYGVKD. The CDR3 contains 14 residues. The CDR3 is CAVQPGQGRETQYS. The CDR3 DNA follows: TGTGCCGTACAACCGGGACAGGGAAGAGAGACCCAGTACTCC.

In this sample, this clonotype turned up many times. A read error may be the cause here, since a much bigger clone is one base away. The gene calls are TRBV6-2 or TRBV6-3 and TRBJ2-2, with 7 positions matching TRBD1. Germline CDR1 reads MNHEY; CDR2 reads SVGEGT. J gave up 6 bases and V 5 bases, and 12 bases lay outside the gene matches. The CDR3 spans 16 residues. Here the CDR3 DNA reads TGTGCCAGCAGTCACCCCTCTGACAGGGCCTCCGGGGAGCTGTTTTTT. Amino acid sequence: CASSHPSDRASGELFF.

This clonotype has at least ten counts. The chain has TRBV19 and TRBJ1-5; 8 bases match TRBD1. V lost 2 bases to trimming and J lost 5 bases; unmatched junction nucleotides: 8. This CDR3 comprises 16 residues. Germline V gene data show CDR1 as LNHDA and CDR2 as SQIVND (reference sequence). Written as DNA, the CDR3 is TGTGCCAGTAGTATAAGACAGGGGAGGGTTGATCAGCCCCAGCATTTT. Amino acid sequence: CASSIRQGRVDQPQHF.

This clonotype was detected ten times or more. The chain joins TRBV28 to TRBJ2-2, with D tentatively TRBD1 (6 bases). The CDR3 loop spans 15 amino acids. Trimming removed 4 bases at V and 6 bases at J, with 15 bases between. Germline loops: CDR1 MDHEN, CDR2 SYDVKM. For the CDR3, the DNA is TGTGCCAGCAGTTATCCAGGGGAAAAGGCCGGGGAGCTGTTTTTT. Its translation is CASSYPGEKAGELFF.

This clonotype was recorded many times. The J gene is TRBJ1-2, the V gene TRBV19; 8 bases align to TRBD1. The V segment lost 11 bases and the J segment 6 bases; nucleotides outside the gene matches: 14. This CDR3 has 14 amino acids. Germline CDR1 LNHDA, CDR2 SQIVND (reference sequence). Here the CDR3 DNA reads TGTGCCTGGTGGACAGGGTCGGAGGAAGATGGCTACACCTTC. It codes for CAWWTGSEEDGYTF. Drawing the rest from reference TRBV19 and TRBJ1-2, the complete variable domain is DGGITQSPKYLFRKEGQNVTLSCEQNLNHDAMYWYRQDPGQGLRLIYYSQIVNDFQKGDIAEGYSVSREKKESFPLTVTSAQKNPTAFYLCAWWTGSEEDGYTFGSGTRLTVV.

This clonotype was counted many times. The gene calls are TRBV11-2 and TRBJ1-1; D call uncertain. Trimming took off 5 bases at V and 7 bases at J, with 11 bases between the two ends. Germline CDR1 reads SGHAT; CDR2 reads FQNNGV. This CDR3 is built from 12 residues. The CDR3 nucleotides read TGTGCCAGCAGCCCGACGGCGGGTGAAGCTTTCTTT. Translation: CASSPTAGEAFF.

This clonotype was counted many times. V is TRBV19 and J is TRBJ1-1; D unclear. Germline values: CDR1 LNHDA, CDR2 SQIVND (reference sequence). Trimming cost V 3 bases and J 1 base, with 12 bases left between them. This CDR3 has 15 amino acids. CDR3 DNA: TGTGCCAGTAGTATTTGGGAGCTGAGGAACACTGAAGCTTTCTTT. Translating it yields CASSIWELRNTEAFF.

The chain has TRBV9 and TRBJ2-2, with 9 bases lining up with TRBD2. The CDR3 is 16 residues long. Germline CDR1 SGDLS, CDR2 YYNGEE. After removal of 0 bases from V and 7 bases from J, the junction contained 7 bases not matched to a gene. The DNA for the CDR3 is TGTGCCAGCAGCGTAGTTGCGGGGGGGCCGAACGGGGAGCTGTTTTTT. Residues: CASSVVAGGPNGELFF.

This clonotype was observed many times. The V and J genes are TRBV7-9 and TRBJ2-7, with D tentatively TRBD2 (6 bases). The germline V gene encodes CDR1 SEHNR and CDR2 FQNEAQ (reference sequence). The CDR3 runs to 14 residues. Trimming took off 3 bases at V and 7 bases at J, with 16 bases between the two ends. The CDR3 sequence: CASSFFQGGGEQYF. The CDR3 region has the DNA TGTGCCAGCAGCTTCTTTCAGGGAGGTGGGGAGCAGTACTTC.

V gene TRBV5-1 combines with J gene TRBJ2-6; D may match TRBD1 or TRBD2 (5 bases each). This CDR3 region has 16 residues. Trimming removed 4 bases from V and 0 bases from J, with 11 bases in between. The germline gives CDR1 SGHRS, CDR2 YFSETQ. The CDR3 DNA sequence: TGCGCCAGCAGCGGGGGACGAGGCTCTGGGGCCAACGTCCTGACTTTC. It translates to CASSGGRGSGANVLTF.

Ten or more counts support this clonotype. This rearrangement joins TRBV15 to TRBJ1-5; D remains ambiguous. V was cut by 0 bases and J by 0 bases, with 6 bases left in between. This CDR3 has 15 residues. Per germline, CDR1 LNHNV and CDR2 YYDKDF (reference sequence). In DNA form, the CDR3 reads TGTGCCACCAGCAGAGATCGGGGTAGCAATCAGCCCCAGCATTTT. Amino acid sequence: CATSRDRGSNQPQHF. Based on the CDR3 plus reference TRBV15 and TRBJ1-5, the full variable domain is DAMVIQNPRYQVTQFGKPVTLSCSQTLNHNVMYWYQQKSSQAPKLLFHYYDKDFNNEADTPDNFQSRRPNTSFCFLDIRSPGLGDTAMYLCATSRDRGSNQPQHFGDGTRLSIL.

This clonotype was recorded many times. Possible read error: a much larger clone is one base away. The J gene is TRBJ1-5, the V gene TRBV28; the match to TRBD1 covers 9 bases. Per germline, CDR1 MDHEN and CDR2 SYDVKM. The trim removed 4 bases at V and 0 bases at J, leaving 4 bases unmatched. CDR3 length equals 16 residues. The chain's CDR3 is CASSSGQGVSNQPQHF. The CDR3 coding sequence is TGTGCCAGCAGTTCGGGACAGGGCGTTAGCAATCAGCCCCAGCATTTT.

This clonotype was seen ten or more times. The V call is TRBV6-2 or TRBV6-3, the J call TRBJ1-1; tentative D call: TRBD1 (6 bases). The V and J ends lost 6 bases and 6 bases respectively, with 23 bases between them. Germline CDR1 reads MNHEY; CDR2 reads SVGEGT. This CDR3 region has 16 residues. The CDR3 sequence: CASRETGKVSKPEAFF. The CDR3 bases are TGTGCCAGCAGGGAGACAGGTAAGGTGTCGAAGCCTGAAGCTTTCTTT.

The table lists this clonotype with a count of one. The chain joins TRBV6-4 to TRBJ1-5, with TRBD1 matching 11 bases. The CDR3 consists of 18 residues. Germline lookup yields CDR1 MRHNA and CDR2 SNTAGT. The junction had 19 bases not matched to a gene; V was cut back by 6 bases and J by 9 bases. The CDR3 bases are TGTGCCAGCAGGAGCTCCATTGCCGGACAGGGGGCGTTGGGGCCCCAGCATTTT. Its translation is CASRSSIAGQGALGPQHF.

Many counts were recorded for this clonotype. The V call is TRBV5-1, the J call TRBJ2-2, with no clear D. Trimming took 0 bases from V and 7 from J, leaving 4 bases between them. This CDR3 is 12 amino acids long. Looked up from germline, CDR1 is SGHRS and CDR2 is YFSETQ. The DNA of the CDR3 is TGCGCCAGCAGCTTGGAGGGCGGGGAGCTGTTTTTT. Protein product: CASSLEGGELFF.

This clonotype has a count of ten or more. CDR3 nucleotide sequence: TGTGCCAGCAGTTACCTGCGACGTTTAAACTACGAGCAGTACTTC. Encoded protein: CASSYLRRLNYEQYF. This chain joins TRBV6-2 or TRBV6-3 and TRBJ2-7; D not resolved. The CDR3 runs to 15 residues. Germline V gene sequence: CDR1 MNHEY, CDR2 SVGEGT. V was shortened by 2 bases and J by 3 bases, with 14 bases between the two germline ends.

This clonotype was found many times. V and J are TRBV28 and TRBJ1-5; D is undetermined. CDR3 size: 14 residues. V was trimmed by 10 bases and J by 3 bases, leaving 16 bases between them. CDR1 is MDHEN, CDR2 SYDVKM, per germline. The CDR3 spells CATVRGFFNQPQHF. DNA of the CDR3: TGTGCCACGGTCCGGGGTTTCTTCAATCAGCCCCAGCATTTT.

This clonotype was seen ten or more times. The rearrangement links TRBV9 to TRBJ2-5, with D perhaps given as TRBD1 or TRBD2 (5 bases each). V lost 3 bases and J 7 bases, leaving 19 bases between the germline ends. Germline V gives CDR1 SGDLS, CDR2 YYNGEE. The CDR3 is 15 residues long. CDR3 nucleotide sequence: TGTGCCAGCAGCGCCGAACCCCAAGGGGAGAGGACCCAGTACTTC. This encodes CASSAEPQGERTQYF.